Listed below are T cell receptor beta chains from one sample, sequenced in a study of cytomegalovirus exposure and HLA in healthy donors. Clones were read by immunoSEQ multiplex PCR, and TCRdb kept only the in-frame ones, dropping some. In the table there are some 150,000 clones, about 80% of which are singletons. Material for sequencing was PBMCs. These receptors were taken from a woman aged 25 to 45 in good health and CMV-seronegative. Both conserved end residues are part of each CDR3. A D gene is named only where the DNA matches it firmly. Rows may omit the clone size; those that give it use once, few, many or a size class.

TRBJ1-1 TRBV11-2 . TRBD1 TGTGCCAGCAGCTTAGGGGGGACAGGGAGTGAAGCTTTCTTT CASSLGGTGSEAFF
TRBJ1-2 TRBV4-3 . . TGCGCCAGCAGCCAAGATGCGGGGAGCTACTATGGCTACACCTTC CASSQDAGSYYGYTF
TRBJ1-1 TRBV11-2 . . TGTGCCAGCAGCTTGGGGGGGCCCTACCTGAACACTGAAGCTTTCTTT CASSLGGPYLNTEAFF
TRBJ1-1 TRBV14 . . TGTGCCAGCAGCCAAGCTTTTCGGGGCACTGAAGCTTTCTTT CASSQAFRGTEAFF
TRBJ1-2 TRBV9 . . TGTGCCAGCAGCGTACAGCAGGGGAACTATGGCTACACCTTC CASSVQQGNYGYTF
TRBJ2-1 TRBV5-6 . . TGTGCCAGCAGCCCCCAATACAATGAGCAGTTCTTC CASSPQYNEQFF
TRBJ2-5 TRBV30 few . TGTGCCTGGACTAGTACAGAGACCCAGTACTTC CAWTSTETQYF
TRBJ1-6 TRBV6-1 once . TGTGCCAGCAGTGATCAGGGTAACTCACCCCTCCACTTT CASSDQGNSPLHF
TRBJ2-7 TRBV10-3 . . TGTGCCATCAGTGAGAACGGCTACGAGCAGTACTTC CAISENGYEQYF
TRBJ1-5 TRBV5-1 . . TGCGCCAGCAGCTTGGGGGGTACAGGGCAGCCCCAGCATTTT CASSLGGTGQPQHF
TRBJ1-2 TRBV5-1 . TRBD1 TGCGCCAGGACCGACAGGGTACATGGCTACACCTTC CARTDRVHGYTF
TRBJ1-2 TRBV6-1 few TRBD1 TGTGCCAGCAGTGAACCGGGACAGGGACTCTATGGCTACACCTTC CASSEPGQGLYGYTF
TRBJ1-4 TRBV5-1 . . TGCGCCAGCAGCTTGGGCAACGGTGCGGAAAAACTGTTTTTT CASSLGNGAEKLFF
TRBJ1-1 TRBV6-5 . . TGTGCCAGCAGAGGGGTCGGATGGACTGAAGCTTTCTTT CASRGVGWTEAFF
TRBJ1-5 TRBV19 . . TGTGCCACCCAGGCCGGTAGCAATCAGCCCCAGCATTTT CATQAGSNQPQHF
TRBJ2-5 TRBV19 once . TGTGCCAGTAGTAGCCGGGGGGAGACCCAGTACTTC CASSSRGETQYF
TRBJ1-5 TRBV25-1 . . TGTGCCAGCAGTGAAGGGGGAGGGAGCGGCAATCAGCCCCAGCATTTT CASSEGGGSGNQPQHF
TRBJ1-3 TRBV5-1 . . TGCGCCAGCAGCTCCGAGGACATACGCTCTGGAAACACCATATATTTT CASSSEDIRSGNTIYF
TRBJ1-6 TRBV4-1 . TRBD1 TGCGCCAGCAGCCAAAACAGGGGCTCACCCCTCCACTTT CASSQNRGSPLHF
TRBJ1-1 TRBV5-4 . TRBD1 TGTGCCAGCAAAGACAGGGGGGGTATAGGTGAAGCTTTCTTT CASKDRGGIGEAFF
TRBJ2-2 TRBV11-3 . . TGTGCCAGCAGCCCAGGTCACACCGGAGAGCTGTTTTTT CASSPGHTGELFF
TRBJ1-1 TRBV5-1 . TRBD1 TGCGCCAGCAGCTGGAGAGGTCAGGGGGCCATGAACACTGAAGCTTTCTTT CASSWRGQGAMNTEAFF
TRBJ2-5 TRBV9 . . TGTGCCAGCAGCGTAGAGGCTAGTGAAGAGACCCAGTACTTC CASSVEASEETQYF
TRBJ1-4 TRBV6-1 . TRBD1 TGTGCCAGCAGTGCGGGGGACAGGGGTGCAACTAATGAAAAACTGTTTTTT CASSAGDRGATNEKLFF
TRBJ1-5 TRBV2 . . TGTGCCAGCAGTGCGGAGGAAGATCAGCCCCAGCATTTT CASSAEEDQPQHF
TRBJ2-3 TRBV4-3 . . TGCGCCAGCAGCCAAGAGGGGCCGGAGGATACGCAGTATTTT CASSQEGPEDTQYF
TRBJ1-4 TRBV18 . . TGTGCCAGCTCACCACGCAGGGATGAAAAACTGTTTTTT CASSPRRDEKLFF
TRBJ2-5 TRBV9 few TRBD2 TGTGCCAGCAGCGTATTGGGGGGAGGGTTGGAGACCCAGTACTTC CASSVLGGGLETQYF
TRBJ1-5 TRBV19 . . TGTGCCAGTAGGGGGCTAGGGGGTCGCGGTCAGCCCCAGCATTTT CASRGLGGRGQPQHF
TRBJ1-2 TRBV5-6 . . TGTGCCAGCAGCTTTCAGGTACCTAACTATGGCTACACCTTC CASSFQVPNYGYTF
TRBJ1-6 TRBV10-2 . . TGCGCCAGCAGTGAGGTCGGGGGGCTCCATAATTCACCCCTCCACTTT CASSEVGGLHNSPLHF
TRBJ2-1 TRBV5-1 . . TGCGCCAGCAGCTTGGAGGGGACAATTAGCTCCTACAATGAGCAGTTCTTC CASSLEGTISSYNEQFF
TRBJ1-4 TRBV6-1 . . TGTGCCAGCAGTACACAGAAGACTAATGAAAAACTGTTTTTT CASSTQKTNEKLFF
TRBJ1-5 TRBV6-1 once . TGTGCCAGCGGGGCCCCAAATCAGCCCCAGCATTTT CASGAPNQPQHF
TRBJ1-2 TRBV7-2 . . TGTGCCAGCAGCTTGGCAGGCTATGGCTACACCTTC CASSLAGYGYTF
TRBJ2-1 TRBV6-1 . TRBD2 TGTGCCAGCAGTTCACTAGCGGGGGGCAACAATGAGCAGTTCTTC CASSSLAGGNNEQFF
TRBJ2-7 TRBV29-1 few . TGCAGCGTTGGGCAGGCCTACGAGCAGTACTTC CSVGQAYEQYF
TRBJ1-1 TRBV10-3 . . TGTGCCATCAGTGAGTCTTTTGGGGGAGGTGGCACTGAAGCTTTCTTT CAISESFGGGGTEAFF
TRBJ1-2 TRBV11-2 . TRBD1 TGTGCCAGCAGCGACAGGGGGCCCTCGTCCTTC CASSDRGPSSF
TRBJ1-2 TRBV5-4 . . TGTGCCAGCAGCTTGGGTCGGCAGACGGGTAACTATGGCTACACCTTC CASSLGRQTGNYGYTF
TRBJ2-1 TRBV5-5 . TRBD2 TGTGCCAGCAGCTTTTTCGCGGGGGGGCTGGTTGAGCAGTTCTTC CASSFFAGGLVEQFF
TRBJ1-2 TRBV7-9 . TRBD1 TGTGCCAGCAGCTTAGGTTTCGGGACAGACGACTATGGCTACACCTTC CASSLGFGTDDYGYTF
TRBJ1-5 TRBV19 . . TGTGCCAGCTCAGGGTTCGTTAATCAGCCCCAGCATTTT CASSGFVNQPQHF
TRBJ2-1 TRBV4-3 . TRBD1 TGCGCCAGCAGCCAGGGGACAGGGCGATCCTACAATGAGCAGTTCTTC CASSQGTGRSYNEQFF
TRBJ2-7 TRBV9 once . TGTGCCAGCAGCCCCCACCTAGAGGGAGGCGAGCAGTACTTC CASSPHLEGGEQYF
TRBJ1-6 TRBV18 . . TGTGCCAGCTCACCACAGGGAGGAGGTTCACCCCTCCACTTT CASSPQGGGSPLHF
TRBJ2-1 TRBV5-1 . TRBD1 TGCGCCAGCAGCTTGGGGACAGGGGTGAGCAATGAGCAGTTCTTC CASSLGTGVSNEQFF
TRBJ2-4 TRBV28 once . TGTGCCAGCAGTTTACACCTAGTACCGATTCAGTACTTC CASSLHLVPIQYF